These T cell receptor beta chains were read from a single sample in a study of post-analysis software for immune sequencing data. A single record per CDR3 protein comes from TCRdb applying MiXCR to the PCR reads. The data show about half a million distinct CDR3 sequences, with 40% to 55% seen just once and about 12% held by the top ten. Sequencing was carried out using blood. These receptors all come from a girl aged 5-17 years with multiple sclerosis. The CDR3 runs from the conserved cysteine through the conserved F or W. The D gene is left open where the match is weak. Clone size, where shown, is once, few, many, or a class for clones that have expanded.

d_call	v_call	j_call	clone_size	cdr3_aa	cdr3_nt
TRBD1	TRBV5-1	TRBJ2-7	-	CASSSTGTEVYEQYF	TGCGCCAGCAGCTCAACCGGGACAGAAGTCTACGAGCAGTACTTC
TRBD1	TRBV7-3	TRBJ2-7	few	CASSLTVQGAGEQYF	TGTGCCAGCAGCTTAACTGTGCAGGGGGCTGGGGAGCAGTACTTC
TRBD1	TRBV7-2	TRBJ2-5	few	CASSLGGTGQETQYF	TGTGCCAGCAGCTTAGGCGGGACAGGGCAAGAGACCCAGTACTTC
-	TRBV27	TRBJ2-7	-	CASSYRSDSYEQYF	TGTGCCAGCAGTTACAGGTCTGACTCCTACGAGCAGTACTTC
-	TRBV6-1	TRBJ1-1	-	CASSPTGSRAAGGKTEAFF	TGTGCCAGCAGTCCTACGGGATCCCGGGCAGCAGGAGGTAAAACTGAAGCTTTCTTT
TRBD1	TRBV20-1	TRBJ2-7	few	CSARRTGSGEQYF	TGCAGTGCTAGGAGGACAGGGTCCGGCGAGCAGTACTTC
-	TRBV7-3	TRBJ2-6	few	CASSLLAGTGANVLTF	TGTGCCAGCAGCTTGTTGGCAGGGACTGGGGCCAACGTCCTGACTTTC
-	TRBV10-3	TRBJ2-3	-	CAISLGGTDTQYF	TGTGCCATCAGTTTAGGGGGCACAGATACGCAGTATTTT
-	TRBV12-3/TRBV12-4	TRBJ1-1	-	CASSWDENTEAFF	TGTGCCAGCAGTTGGGACGAGAACACTGAAGCTTTCTTT
TRBD2	TRBV15	TRBJ2-3	-	CATSPGLAGPTDTQYF	TGTGCCACCAGTCCAGGACTAGCGGGACCCACAGATACGCAGTATTTT
-	TRBV9	TRBJ2-3	few	CASSPRGMTDTQYF	TGTGCCAGCAGCCCACGCGGGATGACAGATACGCAGTATTTT
TRBD1	TRBV29-1	TRBJ1-2	few	CSVDFRGRYGYTF	TGCAGCGTTGATTTCAGGGGGCGCTATGGCTACACCTTC
-	TRBV10-3	TRBJ1-5	-	CAIKQADNQPQHF	TGTGCCATCAAACAAGCAGACAATCAGCCCCAGCATTTT
-	TRBV7-9	TRBJ1-2	few	CASSLGAANYGYTF	TGTGCCAGCAGCTTAGGAGCAGCGAACTATGGCTACACCTTC
-	TRBV2	TRBJ2-1	once	CASSRLANYNEQFF	TGTGCCAGCAGTCGTCTAGCGAATTACAATGAGCAGTTCTTC
-	TRBV7-9	TRBJ2-1	-	CASSLRGEPPYNEQFF	TGTGCCAGCAGCTTAAGGGGCGAACCCCCCTACAATGAGCAGTTCTTC
-	TRBV9	TRBJ2-5	-	CASSVGLEPRETQYF	TGTGCCAGCAGCGTAGGACTAGAACCGCGAGAGACCCAGTACTTC
-	TRBV10-3	TRBJ2-7	many	CASQDDYEQYF	TGTGCCTCACAGGACGATTACGAGCAGTACTTC
-	TRBV20-1	TRBJ2-7	-	CSARDLGQGYEQYF	TGCAGTGCTAGAGATCTTGGGCAGGGATACGAGCAGTACTTC
TRBD1	TRBV7-2	TRBJ1-4	few	CASSSGTGVEKLFF	TGTGCCAGCAGTTCCGGGACAGGGGTTGAAAAACTGTTTTTT
TRBD2	TRBV5-1	TRBJ2-2	-	CASSLVAGARTGELFF	TGCGCCAGCAGCTTGGTGGCGGGAGCTCGGACCGGGGAGCTGTTTTTT
-	TRBV6-6	TRBJ2-7	-	CASSLYREAYEQYF	TGTGCCAGCAGCCTATACAGGGAAGCCTACGAGCAGTACTTC
TRBD2	TRBV7-3	TRBJ2-1	many	CASSLEGTSARYNEQFF	TGTGCCAGCAGCCTCGAAGGGACTAGCGCACGCTACAATGAGCAGTTCTTC
-	TRBV20-1	TRBJ2-7	few	CSAEGGRNEQYF	TGCAGTGCGGAGGGGGGCAGGAACGAGCAGTACTTC
-	TRBV6-2/TRBV6-3	TRBJ2-7	-	CASRAPGPHSYEQYF	TGTGCCAGCAGAGCCCCCGGACCTCATTCCTACGAGCAGTACTTC
TRBD2	TRBV7-9	TRBJ2-7	few	CASRPSSGRTYEQYF	TGTGCCAGCCGACCGAGTAGCGGGAGAACCTACGAGCAGTACTTC
TRBD2	TRBV12-3/TRBV12-4	TRBJ2-1	-	CASSFLQAGGRDEQFF	TGTGCCAGCAGTTTCCTTCAGGCGGGAGGTAGGGATGAGCAGTTCTTC
-	TRBV20-1	TRBJ1-1	-	CSASPQTGNTEAFF	TGCAGTGCTAGCCCGCAGACGGGAAACACTGAAGCTTTCTTT
TRBD1	TRBV20-1	TRBJ2-1	-	CSATPGTGYGEQFF	TGCAGTGCTACTCCCGGGACAGGGTACGGTGAGCAGTTCTTC
-	TRBV6-1	TRBJ2-5	-	CASSEGYERYF	TGTGCCAGCAGTGAGGGGTACGAGCGGTACTTC
TRBD1	TRBV7-9	TRBJ1-2	-	CASSSAPGQGFGYGYTF	TGTGCCAGCAGCTCGGCCCCGGGACAGGGTTTTGGCTATGGCTACACCTTC